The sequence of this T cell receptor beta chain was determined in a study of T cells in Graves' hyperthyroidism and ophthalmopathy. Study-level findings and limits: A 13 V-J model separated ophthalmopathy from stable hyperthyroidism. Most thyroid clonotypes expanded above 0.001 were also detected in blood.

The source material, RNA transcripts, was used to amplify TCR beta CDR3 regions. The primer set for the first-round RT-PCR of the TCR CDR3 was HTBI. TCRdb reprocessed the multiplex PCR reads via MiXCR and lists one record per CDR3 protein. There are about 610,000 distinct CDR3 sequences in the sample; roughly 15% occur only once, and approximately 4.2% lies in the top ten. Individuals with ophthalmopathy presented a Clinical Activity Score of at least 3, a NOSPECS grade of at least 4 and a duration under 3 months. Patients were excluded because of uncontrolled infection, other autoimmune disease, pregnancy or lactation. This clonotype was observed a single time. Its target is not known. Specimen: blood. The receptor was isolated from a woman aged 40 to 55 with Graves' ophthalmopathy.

The CDR3 DNA sequence: TGCAGTGCTGCAAAGGGGGGACAGGGGGCGAGTGATGGCTACACCTTC. Protein product: CSAAKGGQGASDGYTF. The chain employs TRBV20-1 and TRBJ1-2, with 12 bases fitting TRBD1. The CDR3 totals 16 residues. The V gene's germline CDR1 is DFQATT and CDR2 SNEGSKA (reference sequence). V lost 5 bases and J lost 6; bases outside the gene matches: 13.